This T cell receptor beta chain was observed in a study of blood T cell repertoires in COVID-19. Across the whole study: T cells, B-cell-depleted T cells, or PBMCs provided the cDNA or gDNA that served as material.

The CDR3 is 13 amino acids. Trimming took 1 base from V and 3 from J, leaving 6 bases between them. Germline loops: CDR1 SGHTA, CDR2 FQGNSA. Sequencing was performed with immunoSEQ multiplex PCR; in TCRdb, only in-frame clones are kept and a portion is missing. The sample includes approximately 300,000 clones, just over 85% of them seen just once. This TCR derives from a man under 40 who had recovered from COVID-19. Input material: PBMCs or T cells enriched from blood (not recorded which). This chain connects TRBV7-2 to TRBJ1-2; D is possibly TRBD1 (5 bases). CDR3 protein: CASSLGRDYGYTF. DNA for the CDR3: TGTGCCAGCAGCTTAGGCAGGGACTATGGCTACACCTTC.